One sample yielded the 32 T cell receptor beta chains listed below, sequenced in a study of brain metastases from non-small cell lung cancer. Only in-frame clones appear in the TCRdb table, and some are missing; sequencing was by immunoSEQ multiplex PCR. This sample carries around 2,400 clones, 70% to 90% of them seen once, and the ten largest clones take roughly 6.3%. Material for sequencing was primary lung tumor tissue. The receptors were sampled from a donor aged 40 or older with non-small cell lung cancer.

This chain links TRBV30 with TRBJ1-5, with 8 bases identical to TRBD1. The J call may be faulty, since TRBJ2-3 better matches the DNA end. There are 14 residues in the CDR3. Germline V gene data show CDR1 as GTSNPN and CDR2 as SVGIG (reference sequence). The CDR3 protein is CAWDRGYSNQPQYF. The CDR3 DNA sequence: TGTGCCTGGGACAGGGGATATAGCAATCAGCCCCAGTATTTT.

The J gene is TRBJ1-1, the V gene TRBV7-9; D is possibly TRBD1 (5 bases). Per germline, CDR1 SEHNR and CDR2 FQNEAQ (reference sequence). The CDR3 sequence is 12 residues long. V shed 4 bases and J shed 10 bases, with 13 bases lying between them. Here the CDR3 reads CASSWTHDAAFF. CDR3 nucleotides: TGTGCCAGCAGCTGGACACATGACGCAGCTTTCTTT.

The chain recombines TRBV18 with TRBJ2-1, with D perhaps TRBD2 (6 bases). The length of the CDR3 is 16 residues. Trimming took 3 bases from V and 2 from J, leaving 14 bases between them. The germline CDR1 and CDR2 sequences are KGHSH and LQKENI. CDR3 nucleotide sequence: TGTGCCAGCTCACCGTCCCCGGGGGAAACCTACAATGAGCAGTTCTTC. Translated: CASSPSPGETYNEQFF.

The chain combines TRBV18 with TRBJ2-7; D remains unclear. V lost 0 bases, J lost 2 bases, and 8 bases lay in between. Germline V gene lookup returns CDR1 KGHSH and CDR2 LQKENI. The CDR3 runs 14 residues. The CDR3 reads CASSPPHGAYEQYF. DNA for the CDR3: TGTGCCAGCTCACCACCGCACGGAGCCTACGAGCAGTACTTC.

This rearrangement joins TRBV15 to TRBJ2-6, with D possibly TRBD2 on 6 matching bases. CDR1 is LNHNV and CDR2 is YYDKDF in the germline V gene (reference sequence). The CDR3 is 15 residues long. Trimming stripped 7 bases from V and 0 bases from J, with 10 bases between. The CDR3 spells CATTPGGSGANVLTF. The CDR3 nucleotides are TGTGCCACCACCCCCGGGGGCTCTGGGGCCAACGTCCTGACTTTC.

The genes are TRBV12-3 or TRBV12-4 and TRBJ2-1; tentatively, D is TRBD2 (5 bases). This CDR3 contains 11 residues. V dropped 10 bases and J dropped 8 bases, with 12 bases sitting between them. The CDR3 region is CATRDRHEQFF. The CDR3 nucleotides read TGTGCCACCCGGGATAGGCATGAGCAGTTCTTC.

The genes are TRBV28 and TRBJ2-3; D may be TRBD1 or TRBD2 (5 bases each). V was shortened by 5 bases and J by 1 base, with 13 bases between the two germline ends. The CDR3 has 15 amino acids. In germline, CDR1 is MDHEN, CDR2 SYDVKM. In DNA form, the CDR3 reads TGTGCCAGCAGTGAAGGACTGGGGCGCACAGATACGCAGTATTTT. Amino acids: CASSEGLGRTDTQYF.

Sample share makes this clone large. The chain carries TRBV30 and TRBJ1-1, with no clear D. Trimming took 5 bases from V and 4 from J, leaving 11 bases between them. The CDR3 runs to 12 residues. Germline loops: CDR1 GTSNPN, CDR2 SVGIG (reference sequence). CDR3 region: CAWGSTGTEAFF. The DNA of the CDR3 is TGTGCCTGGGGGTCTACGGGCACTGAAGCTTTCTTT. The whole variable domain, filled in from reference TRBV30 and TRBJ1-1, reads SQTIHQWPATLVQPVGSPLSLECTVEGTSNPNLYWYRQAAGRGLQLLFYSVGIGQISSEVPQNLSASRPQDRQFILSSKKLLLSDSGFYLCAWGSTGTEAFFGQGTRLTVV.

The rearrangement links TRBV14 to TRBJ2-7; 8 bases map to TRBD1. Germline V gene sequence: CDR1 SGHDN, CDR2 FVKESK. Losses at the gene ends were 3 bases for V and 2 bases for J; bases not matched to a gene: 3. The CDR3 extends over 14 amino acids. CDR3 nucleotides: TGTGCCAGCAGCCACGGACAGGGTACCTACGAGCAGTACTTC. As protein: CASSHGQGTYEQYF.

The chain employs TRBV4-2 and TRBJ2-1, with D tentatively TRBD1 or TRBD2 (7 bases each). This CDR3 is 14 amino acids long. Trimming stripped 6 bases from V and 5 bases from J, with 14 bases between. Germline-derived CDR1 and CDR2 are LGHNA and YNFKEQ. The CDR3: CASRLQGGHNEQFF. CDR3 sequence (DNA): TGTGCCAGCAGGCTTCAGGGGGGGCACAATGAGCAGTTCTTC.

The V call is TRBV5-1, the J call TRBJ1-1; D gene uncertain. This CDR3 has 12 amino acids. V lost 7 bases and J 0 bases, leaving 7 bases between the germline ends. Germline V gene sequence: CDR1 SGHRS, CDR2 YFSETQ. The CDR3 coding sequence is TGCGCCAGCCGGACGGTGAACACTGAAGCTTTCTTT. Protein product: CASRTVNTEAFF. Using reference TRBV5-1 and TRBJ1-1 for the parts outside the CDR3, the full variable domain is KAGVTQTPRYLIKTRGQQVTLSCSPISGHRSVSWYQQTPGQGLQFLFEYFSETQRNKGNFPGRFSGRQFSNSRSEMNVSTLELGDSALYLCASRTVNTEAFFGQGTRLTVV.

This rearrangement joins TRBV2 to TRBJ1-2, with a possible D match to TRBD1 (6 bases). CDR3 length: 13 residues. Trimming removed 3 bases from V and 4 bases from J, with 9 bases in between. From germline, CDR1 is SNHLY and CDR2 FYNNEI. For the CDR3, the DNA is TGTGCCAGCAGTGAGTCGGGGGCCTATGGCTACACCTTC. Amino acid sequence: CASSESGAYGYTF.

CDR3 bases: TGTGCCAGCAGCTTTGAGACAGGCCTCTCCTACGAGCAGTACTTC. As protein: CASSFETGLSYEQYF. J is TRBJ2-7 and V is TRBV5-5, with a tentative D call TRBD1 (6 bases). In germline, CDR1 is SGHKS, CDR2 YYEKEE (reference sequence). Deletions cut 2 bases from V and 0 bases from J, with 12 bases between. The CDR3 is 15 residues long.

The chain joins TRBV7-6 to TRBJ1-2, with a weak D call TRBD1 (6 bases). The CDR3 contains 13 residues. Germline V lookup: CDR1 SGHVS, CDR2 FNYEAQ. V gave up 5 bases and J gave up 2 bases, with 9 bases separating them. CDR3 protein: CASSRTGNYGYTF. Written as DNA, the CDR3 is TGTGCCAGCAGCCGAACAGGGAACTATGGCTACACCTTC.

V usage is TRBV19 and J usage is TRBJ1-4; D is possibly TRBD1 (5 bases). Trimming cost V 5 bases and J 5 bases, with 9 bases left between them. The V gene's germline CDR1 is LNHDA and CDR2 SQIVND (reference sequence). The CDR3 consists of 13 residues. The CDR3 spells CASSGTSNEKLFF. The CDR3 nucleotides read TGTGCCAGTAGTGGGACCTCGAATGAAAAACTGTTTTTT.

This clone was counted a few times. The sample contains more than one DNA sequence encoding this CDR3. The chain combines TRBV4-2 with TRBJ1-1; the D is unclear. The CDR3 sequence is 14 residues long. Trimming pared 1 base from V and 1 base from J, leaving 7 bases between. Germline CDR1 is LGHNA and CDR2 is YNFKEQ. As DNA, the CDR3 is TGTGCCAGCAGCCAAGGCGCTTCGAACACTGAAGCTTTCTTT. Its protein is CASSQGASNTEAFF.

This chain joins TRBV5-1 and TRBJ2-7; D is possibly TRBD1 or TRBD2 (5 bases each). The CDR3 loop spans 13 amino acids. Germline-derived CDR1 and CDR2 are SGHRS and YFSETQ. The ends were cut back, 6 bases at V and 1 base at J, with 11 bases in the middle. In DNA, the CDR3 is TGCGCCAGCACCCGGGACGGATCCTACGAGCAGTACTTC. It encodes CASTRDGSYEQYF.

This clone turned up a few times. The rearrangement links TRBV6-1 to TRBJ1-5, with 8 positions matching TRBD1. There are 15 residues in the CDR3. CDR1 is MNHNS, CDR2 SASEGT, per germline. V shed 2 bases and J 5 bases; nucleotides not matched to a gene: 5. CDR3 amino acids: CASSELAGGHQPQHF. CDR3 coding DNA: TGTGCCAGCAGTGAACTAGCAGGGGGCCATCAGCCCCAGCATTTT.

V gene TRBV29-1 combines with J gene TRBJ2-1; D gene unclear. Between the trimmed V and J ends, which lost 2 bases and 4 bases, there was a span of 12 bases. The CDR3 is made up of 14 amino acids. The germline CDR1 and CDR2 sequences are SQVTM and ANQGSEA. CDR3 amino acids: CSVEFLRYYNEQFF. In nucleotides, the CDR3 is TGCAGCGTTGAATTCCTCAGGTATTACAATGAGCAGTTCTTC.

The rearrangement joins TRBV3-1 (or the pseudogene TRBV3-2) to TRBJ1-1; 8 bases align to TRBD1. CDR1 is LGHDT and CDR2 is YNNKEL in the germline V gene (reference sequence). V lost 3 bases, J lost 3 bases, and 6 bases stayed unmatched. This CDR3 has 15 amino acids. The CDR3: CASSQTGAGDTEAFF. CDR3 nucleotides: TGTGCCAGCAGCCAGACAGGGGCTGGGGACACTGAAGCTTTCTTT.

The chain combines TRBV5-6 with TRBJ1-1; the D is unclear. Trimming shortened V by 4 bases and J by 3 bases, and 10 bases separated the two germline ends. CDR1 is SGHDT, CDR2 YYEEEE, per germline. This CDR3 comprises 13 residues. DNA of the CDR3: TGTGCCAGCAGCCCCCGAGTTGACACTGAAGCTTTCTTT. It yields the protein CASSPRVDTEAFF.

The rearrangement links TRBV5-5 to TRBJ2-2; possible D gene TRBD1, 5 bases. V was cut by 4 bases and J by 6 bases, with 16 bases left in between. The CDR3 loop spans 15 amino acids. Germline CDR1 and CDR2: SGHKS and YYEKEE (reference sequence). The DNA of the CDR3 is TGTGCCAGCAGCCAGACAGAGGCGTTCTCCGGGGAGCTGTTTTTT. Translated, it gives CASSQTEAFSGELFF. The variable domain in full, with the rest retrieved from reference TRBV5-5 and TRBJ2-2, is DAGVTQSPTHLIKTRGQQVTLRCSPISGHKSVSWYQQVLGQGPQFIFQYYEKEERGRGNFPDRFSARQFPNYSSELNVNALLLGDSALYLCASSQTEAFSGELFFGEGSRLTVL.

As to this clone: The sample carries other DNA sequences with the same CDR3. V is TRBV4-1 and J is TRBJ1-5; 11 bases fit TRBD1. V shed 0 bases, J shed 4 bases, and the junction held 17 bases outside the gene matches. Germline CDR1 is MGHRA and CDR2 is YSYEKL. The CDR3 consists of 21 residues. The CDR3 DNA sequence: TGCGCCAGCAGCCAAGATAGGTCTTGGGGGACAGGGGGGTATAGTAATCAGCCCCAGCATTTT. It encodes CASSQDRSWGTGGYSNQPQHF.

Here the CDR3 reads CASSSGTSGRAGETQYF. The DNA of the CDR3 is TGTGCCAGCAGTTCCGGGACTAGCGGGAGGGCGGGAGAGACCCAGTACTTC. The gene calls are TRBV5-4 and TRBJ2-5; 16 bases agree with TRBD2. With V trimmed by 5 bases and J by 4 bases, 8 bases remained unmatched. Germline V lookup: CDR1 SGHNT, CDR2 YYREEE (reference sequence). CDR3 length: 17 amino acids.

CDR3 residues: CASTGGGTLREKLFF. As DNA, the CDR3 is TGTGCCAGCACTGGAGGCGGGACCCTGAGGGAAAAACTGTTTTTT. The chain recombines TRBV28 with TRBJ1-4; possibly TRBD1 for D (5 bases). The germline CDR1 and CDR2 sequences are MDHEN and SYDVKM. The CDR3 covers 15 residues. The V end lost 7 bases, the J end lost 8 bases, and 20 bases lay between the germline ends.

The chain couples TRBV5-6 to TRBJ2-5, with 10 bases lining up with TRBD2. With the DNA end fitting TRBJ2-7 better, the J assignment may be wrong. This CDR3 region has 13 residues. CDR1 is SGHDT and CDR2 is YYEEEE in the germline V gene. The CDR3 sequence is CASSFGTSVEQYF. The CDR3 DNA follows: TGTGCCAGCAGCTTCGGGACTAGCGTCGAGCAGTACTTC.

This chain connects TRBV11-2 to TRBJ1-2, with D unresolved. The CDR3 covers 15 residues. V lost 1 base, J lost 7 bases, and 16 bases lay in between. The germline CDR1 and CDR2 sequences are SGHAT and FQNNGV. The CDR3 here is CASSLGAGGFVGYTF. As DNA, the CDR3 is TGTGCCAGCAGCTTAGGGGCGGGCGGGTTTGTTGGCTACACCTTC.

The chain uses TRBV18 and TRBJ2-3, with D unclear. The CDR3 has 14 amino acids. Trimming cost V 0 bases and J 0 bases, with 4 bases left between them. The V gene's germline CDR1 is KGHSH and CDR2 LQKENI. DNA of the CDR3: TGTGCCAGCTCACCACCGACCAGCACAGATACGCAGTATTTT. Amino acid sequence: CASSPPTSTDTQYF. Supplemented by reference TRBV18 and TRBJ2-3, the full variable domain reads NAGVMQNPRHLVRRRGQEARLRCSPMKGHSHVYWYRQLPEEGLKFMVYLQKENIIDESGMPKERFSAEFPKEGPSILRIQQVVRGDSAAYFCASSPPTSTDTQYFGPGTRLTVL.

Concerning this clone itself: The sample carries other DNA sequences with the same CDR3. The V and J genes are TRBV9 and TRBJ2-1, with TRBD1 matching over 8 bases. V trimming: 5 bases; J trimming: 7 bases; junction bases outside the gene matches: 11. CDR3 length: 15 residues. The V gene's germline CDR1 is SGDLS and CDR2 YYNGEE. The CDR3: CASREGTGVLNEQFF. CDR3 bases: TGTGCCAGCAGGGAAGGGACAGGCGTTTTGAATGAGCAGTTCTTC. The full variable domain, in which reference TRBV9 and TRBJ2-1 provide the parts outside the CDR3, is DSGVTQTPKHLITATGQRVTLRCSPRSGDLSVYWYQQSLDQGLQFLIQYYNGEERAKGNILERFSAQQFPDLHSELNLSSLELGDSALYFCASREGTGVLNEQFFGPGTRLTVL.

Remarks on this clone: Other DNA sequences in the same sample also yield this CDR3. CDR3 sequence (DNA): TGTGCCAGCAGTTTCGGCAGGGGTTACGAGCAGTACTTC. It yields the protein CASSFGRGYEQYF. The V and J genes are TRBV27 and TRBJ2-7; weak D call: TRBD1 (6 bases). The CDR3 sequence is 13 residues long. V dropped 3 bases and J dropped 4 bases, with 10 bases sitting between them. Germline CDR1 MNHEY, CDR2 SMNVEV (reference sequence).

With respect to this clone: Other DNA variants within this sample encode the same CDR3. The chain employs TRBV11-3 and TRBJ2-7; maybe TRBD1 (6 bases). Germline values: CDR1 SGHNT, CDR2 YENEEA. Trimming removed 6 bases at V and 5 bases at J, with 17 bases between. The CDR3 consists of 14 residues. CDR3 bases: TGTGCCAGCAGTGAGAGAACAGGGCTCAACGAGCAGTACTTC. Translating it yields CASSERTGLNEQYF. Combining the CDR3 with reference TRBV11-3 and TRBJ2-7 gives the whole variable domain EAGVVQSPRYKIIEKKQPVAFWCNPISGHNTLYWYLQNLGQGPELLIRYENEEAVDDSQLPKDRFSAERLKGVDSTLKIQPAELGDSAVYLCASSERTGLNEQYFGPGTRLTVT.

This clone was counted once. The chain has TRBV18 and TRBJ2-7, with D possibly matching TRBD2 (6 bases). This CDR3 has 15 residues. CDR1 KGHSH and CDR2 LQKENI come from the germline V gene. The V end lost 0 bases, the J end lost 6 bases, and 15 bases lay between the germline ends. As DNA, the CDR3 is TGTGCCAGCTCACCACCGCAGCGGGTCAGCAGCGAGCAGTACTTC. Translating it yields CASSPPQRVSSEQYF.